A selection of T cell receptor beta chains follows, all from one sample in a study of blood T cell repertoires in COVID-19. The repertoire was sequenced with immunoSEQ multiplex PCR; TCRdb's copy has only in-frame clones and lacks some. This table holds approximately 280,000 clones, around 87% found once. The sequencing sample was made of peripheral blood. The source of these receptors is a woman aged 25-40 years who had recovered from COVID-19. The CDR3 runs from the conserved cysteine through the conserved F or W.

cdr3_length j_call v_call cdr3_aa
13 TRBJ2-3 TRBV11-3 CASSLVGGNTQYF
14 TRBJ1-1 TRBV27 CASSFGRGNTEAFF
15 TRBJ2-7 TRBV9 CASSPGVTSSYEQYF
17 TRBJ1-2 TRBV29-1 CSVDKKGGTGRDYGYTF
17 TRBJ1-5 TRBV28 CASSLWGAGLGNQPQHF
15 TRBJ2-1 TRBV18 CASSPLAGEVNEQFF
16 TRBJ2-1 TRBV7-3 CASSLTGGGVDNEQFF
13 TRBJ1-5 TRBV6-5 CASSLTQGQPQHF
14 TRBJ1-2 TRBV9 CASSAITGGDGYTF
13 TRBJ2-7 TRBV10-3 CATSRDNSYEQYF
15 TRBJ2-1 TRBV11-3 CASSSLRDSYNEQFF
16 TRBJ2-2 TRBV4-1 CASSHGQGINTGELFF
15 TRBJ1-1 TRBV19 CASSSLMTGNTEAFF
18 TRBJ2-7 TRBV11-2 CASSLGRVFRDSSYEQYF
15 TRBJ2-1 TRBV11-1 CASSSRLGVFNEQFF
13 TRBJ1-6 TRBV12-3/TRBV12-4 CASRPGLSSPLHF
15 TRBJ1-2 TRBV5-1 CASSLEGRGEDGYTF
15 TRBJ2-1 TRBV21-1 CASSKGTGPYNEQFF
12 TRBJ2-1 TRBV6-5 CASRRGGDEQFF
15 TRBJ1-5 TRBV27 CASSSRDRGNQPQHF
14 TRBJ1-6 TRBV30 CAWSVPNSNSPLHF
14 TRBJ2-7 TRBV13 CASSSDRNPYEQYF
15 TRBJ2-3 TRBV9 CASSVIEGGPDTQYF
15 TRBJ1-3 TRBV5-1 CASSFDGASGNTIYF
14 TRBJ1-5 TRBV7-2 CASSLDPRYQPQHF
14 TRBJ1-2 TRBV25-1 CASSDSVVNYGYTF
13 TRBJ1-2 TRBV5-5 CASSRTGDYGYTF
14 TRBJ2-1 TRBV2 CASRVAGSYNEQFF
15 TRBJ2-1 TRBV2 CASRLGLAGHNEQFF
16 TRBJ2-3 TRBV4-3 CASSQLAGGSTDTQYF
16 TRBJ2-1 TRBV5-8 CASSLVTSGSFNEQFF
13 TRBJ1-2 TRBV28 CASSRQGHYGYTF
17 TRBJ2-2 TRBV11-2 CASSLGSAGTSTGELFF
14 TRBJ1-1 TRBV5-6 CASSGTGGDTEAFF
11 TRBJ1-1 TRBV19 CASRSGFEAFF
15 TRBJ1-1 TRBV5-4 CASSYNRVLNTEAFF
14 TRBJ2-7 TRBV6-2/TRBV6-3 CASSSGVLSYEQYF
17 TRBJ2-5 TRBV12-5 CASGLVKTDREQETQYF
15 TRBJ1-2 TRBV9 CASSVRDTRKGGYTF
14 TRBJ1-2 TRBV7-8 CASSLEGRGYGYTF
15 TRBJ2-7 TRBV7-9 CASSLGPPGGYEQYF
20 TRBJ2-1 TRBV18 CASSPQTDDRSVMSYNEQFF
13 TRBJ2-5 TRBV12-3/TRBV12-4 CASRQAGEGTQYF
15 TRBJ2-7 TRBV11-2 CASSQGTGHSYEQYF
13 TRBJ2-1 TRBV5-6 CASSTDRFGEQFF
16 TRBJ2-3 TRBV7-3 CASSYGVREGTDTQYF
11 TRBJ2-5 TRBV20-1 CSAQDQETQYF
16 TRBJ1-3 TRBV9 CASSVAPGRSGNTIYF
16 TRBJ2-4 TRBV4-2 CASSRTGTGGLNIQYF
16 TRBJ1-4 TRBV5-5 CASSLGDLPLNEKLFF
13 TRBJ2-7 TRBV19 CASSIGGGYEQYF
16 TRBJ2-1 TRBV19 CASSISSRFGYNEQFF
15 TRBJ2-1 TRBV6-2/TRBV6-3 CASTPLGGSLFEQFF
15 TRBJ2-3 TRBV5-1 CASSLGLAGTDTQYF
15 TRBJ1-2 TRBV6-4 CASSVGVESNYGYTF